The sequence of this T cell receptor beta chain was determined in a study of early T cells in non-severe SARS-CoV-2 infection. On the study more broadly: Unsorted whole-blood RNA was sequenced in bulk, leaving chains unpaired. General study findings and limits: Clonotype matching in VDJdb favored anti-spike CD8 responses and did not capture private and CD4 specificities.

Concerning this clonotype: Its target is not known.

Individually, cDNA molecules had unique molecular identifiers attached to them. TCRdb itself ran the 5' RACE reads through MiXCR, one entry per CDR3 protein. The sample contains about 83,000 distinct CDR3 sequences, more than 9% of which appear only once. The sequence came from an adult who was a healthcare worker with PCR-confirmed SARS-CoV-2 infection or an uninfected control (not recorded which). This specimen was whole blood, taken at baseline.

In DNA form, the CDR3 reads TGCAGTGCCAAGTCCGGGGGGCTCAGCTCTGGGGCCAACGTCCTGACTTTC. Translated, it gives CSAKSGGLSSGANVLTF. The chain recombines TRBV20-1 with TRBJ2-6; the D gene is possibly TRBD2 (7 bases). Germline V gives CDR1 DFQATT, CDR2 SNEGSKA (reference sequence). Trimming shortened V by 6 bases and J by 0 bases, and 18 bases separated the two germline ends. CDR3 size: 17 residues.